The entry below describes one TCR beta chain. The data originate from a study of blood T cell repertoires in COVID-19. Study overall: Samples of COVID-19 (acute and convalescent) were obtained from the United States, Italy and Spain. T cells, B-cell-depleted T cells, or PBMCs provided the cDNA or gDNA that served as material.

CDR3 length equals 12 residues. Germline V gene data show CDR1 as SNHLY and CDR2 as FYNNEI. The V end was cut by 7 bases, the J end by 0 bases, with 7 bases between. Per the original methods: Amplified reference gene primers provided the basis for estimating nucleated cell counts. Libraries were prepared by immunoSEQ multiplex PCR; TCRdb keeps only in-frame clonotypes and omits some of them. The DNA was the basis for D and trimming; V, J and clone size are from that table. The table includes about 140,000 clones, 88% detected once. The genes are TRBV2 and TRBJ2-7; tentatively, D is TRBD1 (5 bases). Sequencing used peripheral blood. This receptor was taken from a woman aged 55-70 years with acute or convalescent COVID-19. The CDR3 coding sequence is TGTGCCAGCACGCAGGGCTCCTACGAGCAGTACTTC. Its protein product is CASTQGSYEQYF.